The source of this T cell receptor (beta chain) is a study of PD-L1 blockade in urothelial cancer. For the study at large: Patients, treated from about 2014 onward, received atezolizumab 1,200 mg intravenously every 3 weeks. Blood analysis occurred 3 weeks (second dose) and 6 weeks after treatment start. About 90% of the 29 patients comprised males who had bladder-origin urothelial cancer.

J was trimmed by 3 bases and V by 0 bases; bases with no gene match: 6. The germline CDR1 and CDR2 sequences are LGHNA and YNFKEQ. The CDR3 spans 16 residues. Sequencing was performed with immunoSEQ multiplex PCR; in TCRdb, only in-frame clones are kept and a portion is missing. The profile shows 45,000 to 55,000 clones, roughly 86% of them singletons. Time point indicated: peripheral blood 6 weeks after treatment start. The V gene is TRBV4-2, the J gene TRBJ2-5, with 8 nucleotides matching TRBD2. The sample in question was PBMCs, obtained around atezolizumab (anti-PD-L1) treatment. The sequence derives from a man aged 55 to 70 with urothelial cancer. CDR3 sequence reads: CASSQEVVAGKETQYF. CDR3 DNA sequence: TGTGCCAGCAGCCAAGAAGTGGTAGCGGGGAAAGAGACCCAGTACTTC.